This TCR beta chain was captured by sequencing in a study of blood T cells in healthy people across ages. The CDR3 covers 14 residues. Trimming stripped 1 base from V and 7 bases from J, with 14 bases between. The germline gives CDR1 SGHRS, CDR2 YFSETQ. For the second PCR, which ran for about 6 to 11 cycles, a sample-barcoded 5' primer and a J-beta primer mix were used. All samples yielded 3 million or more CDR3-containing paired-end reads. TCRdb analysed the 5' RACE reads with MiXCR anew, one entry per CDR3 protein. The sample holds around 870,000 distinct CDR3 sequences, more than 25% seen once. The donors, aged roughly 6 to 90, were healthy Caucasians from Russia.

The chain combines TRBV5-1 with TRBJ1-1, with D possibly matching TRBD1 (5 bases). The receptor was isolated from a woman older than 75 in good health. The source material was blood. The CDR3 coding sequence is TGCGCCAGCAGCTTGCTCGGGGACCGGGATGAAGCTTTCTTT. Translating gives CASSLLGDRDEAFF.